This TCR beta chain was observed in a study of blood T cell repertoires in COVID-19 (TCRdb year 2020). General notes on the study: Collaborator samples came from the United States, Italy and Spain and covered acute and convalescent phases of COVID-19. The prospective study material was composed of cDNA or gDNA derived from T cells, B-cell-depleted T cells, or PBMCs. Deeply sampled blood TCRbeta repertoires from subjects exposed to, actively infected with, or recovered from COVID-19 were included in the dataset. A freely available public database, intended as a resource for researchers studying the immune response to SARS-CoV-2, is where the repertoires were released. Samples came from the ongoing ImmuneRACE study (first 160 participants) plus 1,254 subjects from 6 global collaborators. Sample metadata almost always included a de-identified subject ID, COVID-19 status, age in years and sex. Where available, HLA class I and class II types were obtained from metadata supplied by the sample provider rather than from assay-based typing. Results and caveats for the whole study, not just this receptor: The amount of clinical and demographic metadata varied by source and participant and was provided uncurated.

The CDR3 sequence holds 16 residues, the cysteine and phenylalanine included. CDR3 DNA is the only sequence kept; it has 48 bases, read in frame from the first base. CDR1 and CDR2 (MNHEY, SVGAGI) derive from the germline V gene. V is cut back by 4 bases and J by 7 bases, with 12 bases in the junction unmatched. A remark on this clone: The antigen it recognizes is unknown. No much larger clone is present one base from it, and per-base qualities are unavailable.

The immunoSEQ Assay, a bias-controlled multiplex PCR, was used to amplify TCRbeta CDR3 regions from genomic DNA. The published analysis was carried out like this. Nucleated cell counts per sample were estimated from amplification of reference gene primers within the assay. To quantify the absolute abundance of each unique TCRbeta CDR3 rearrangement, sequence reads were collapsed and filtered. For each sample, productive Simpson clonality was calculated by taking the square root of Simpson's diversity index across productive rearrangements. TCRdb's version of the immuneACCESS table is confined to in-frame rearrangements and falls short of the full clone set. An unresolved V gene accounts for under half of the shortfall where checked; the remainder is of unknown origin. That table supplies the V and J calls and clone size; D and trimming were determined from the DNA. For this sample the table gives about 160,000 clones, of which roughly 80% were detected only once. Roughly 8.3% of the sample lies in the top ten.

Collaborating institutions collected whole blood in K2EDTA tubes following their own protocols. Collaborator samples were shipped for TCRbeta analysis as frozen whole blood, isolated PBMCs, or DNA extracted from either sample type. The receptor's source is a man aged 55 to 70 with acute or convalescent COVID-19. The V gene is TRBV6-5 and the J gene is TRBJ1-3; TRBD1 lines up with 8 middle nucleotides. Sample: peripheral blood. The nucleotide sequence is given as TGTGCCAGCAGTTTCGACAGGGGTGGAACGAGCAACACCATATATTTT. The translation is CASSFDRGGTSNTIYF.